This T cell receptor (delta chain) was retrieved from a study of gamma-delta T cells after stem cell transplantation. In germline, CDR1 is GEAIGNYY, CDR2 EKD. The V and J ends lost 0 bases and 0 bases respectively, with 10 bases between them. There are 15 residues in the CDR3. TCRdb processed the RT-PCR reads again with the CATT caller. The profile shows some 2,200 delta-chain clones, around 8% of them singletons. The chain employs TRDV2 and TRDJ1; no clear D gene. The TCR comes from a human donor. It is not recorded whose cells these are; they may come from a transplant donor. Sequencing was carried out using gamma-delta T cells. CDR3 region: CACDTVSQYTDKLIF. CDR3 bases: TGTGCCTGTGACACCGTTTCCCAGTACACCGATAAACTCATCTTT.